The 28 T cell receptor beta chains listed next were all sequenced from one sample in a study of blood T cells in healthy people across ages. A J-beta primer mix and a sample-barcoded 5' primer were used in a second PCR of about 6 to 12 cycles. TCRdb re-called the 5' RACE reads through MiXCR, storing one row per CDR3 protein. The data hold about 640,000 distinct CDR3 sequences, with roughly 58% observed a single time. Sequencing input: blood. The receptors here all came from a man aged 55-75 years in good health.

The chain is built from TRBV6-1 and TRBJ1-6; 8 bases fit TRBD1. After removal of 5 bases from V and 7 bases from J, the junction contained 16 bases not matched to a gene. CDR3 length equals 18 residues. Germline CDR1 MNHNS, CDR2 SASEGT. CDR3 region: CASSPKRTGIGGNSPLHF. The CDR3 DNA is TGTGCCAGCAGTCCGAAACGGACAGGGATAGGAGGAAATTCACCCCTCCACTTT.

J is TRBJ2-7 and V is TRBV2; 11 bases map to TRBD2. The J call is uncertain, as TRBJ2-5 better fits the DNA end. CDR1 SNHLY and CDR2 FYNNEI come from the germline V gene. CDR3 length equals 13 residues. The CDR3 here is CAGGTSGSGTQYF. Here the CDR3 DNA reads TGTGCCGGGGGGACTAGCGGATCGGGGACCCAGTACTTC.

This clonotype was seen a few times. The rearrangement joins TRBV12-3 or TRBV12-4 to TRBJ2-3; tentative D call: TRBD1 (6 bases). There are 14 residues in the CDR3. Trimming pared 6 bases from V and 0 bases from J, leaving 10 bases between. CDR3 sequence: CASRPGHSTDTQYF. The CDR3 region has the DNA TGTGCCAGCAGACCGGGACACAGCACAGATACGCAGTATTTT.

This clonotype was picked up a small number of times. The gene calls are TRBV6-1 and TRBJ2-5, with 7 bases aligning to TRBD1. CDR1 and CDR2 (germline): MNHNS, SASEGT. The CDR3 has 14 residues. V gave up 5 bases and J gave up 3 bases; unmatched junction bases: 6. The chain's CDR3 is CASSRRTGEETQYF. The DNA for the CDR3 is TGTGCCAGCAGTCGACGGACAGGAGAAGAGACCCAGTACTTC.

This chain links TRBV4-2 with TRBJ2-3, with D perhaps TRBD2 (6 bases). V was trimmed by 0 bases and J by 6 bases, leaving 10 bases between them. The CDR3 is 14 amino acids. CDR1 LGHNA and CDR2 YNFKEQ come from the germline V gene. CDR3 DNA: TGTGCCAGCAGCCAAGATTGGGCGGGGGATACGCAGTATTTT. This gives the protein CASSQDWAGDTQYF.

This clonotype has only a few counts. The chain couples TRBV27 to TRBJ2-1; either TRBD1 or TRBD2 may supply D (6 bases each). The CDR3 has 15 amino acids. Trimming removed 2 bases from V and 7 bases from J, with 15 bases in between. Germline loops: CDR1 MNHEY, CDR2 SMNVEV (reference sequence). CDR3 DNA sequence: TGTGCCAGCAGTTTACTCGGGGGCCCGGGGAATGAGCAGTTCTTC. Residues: CASSLLGGPGNEQFF.

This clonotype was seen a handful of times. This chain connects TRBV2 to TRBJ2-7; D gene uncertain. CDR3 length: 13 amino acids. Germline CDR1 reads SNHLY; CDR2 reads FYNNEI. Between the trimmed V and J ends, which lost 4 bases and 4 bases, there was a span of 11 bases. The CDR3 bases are TGTGCCAGCAGTGGCCGATCGATTTACGAGCAGTACTTC. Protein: CASSGRSIYEQYF.

The chain's CDR3 is CASSPQRGAYNEQFF. The CDR3 DNA follows: TGTGCCAGCTCGCCCCAGCGGGGGGCCTACAATGAGCAGTTCTTC. This rearrangement joins TRBV18 to TRBJ2-1; 9 bases match TRBD2. Per the germline V gene, CDR1 is KGHSH and CDR2 is LQKENI. V trimming: 6 bases; J trimming: 2 bases; junction bases outside the gene matches: 5. CDR3 length equals 15 residues. The full variable domain, with the rest looked up from reference TRBV18 and TRBJ2-1, is NAGVMQNPRHLVRRRGQEARLRCSPMKGHSHVYWYRQLPEEGLKFMVYLQKENIIDESGMPKERFSAEFPKEGPSILRIQQVVRGDSAAYFCASSPQRGAYNEQFFGPGTRLTVL.

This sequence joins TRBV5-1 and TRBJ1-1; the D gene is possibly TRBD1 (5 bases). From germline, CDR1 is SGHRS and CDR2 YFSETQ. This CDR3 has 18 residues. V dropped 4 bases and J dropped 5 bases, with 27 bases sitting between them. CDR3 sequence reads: CASSPFSGRVERRTEAFF. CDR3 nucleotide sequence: TGCGCCAGCAGCCCTTTCTCGGGCAGGGTCGAAAGAAGGACTGAAGCTTTCTTT.

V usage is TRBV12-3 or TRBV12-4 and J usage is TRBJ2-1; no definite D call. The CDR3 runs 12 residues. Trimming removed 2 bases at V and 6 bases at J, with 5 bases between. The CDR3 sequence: CASSLIINEQFF. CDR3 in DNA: TGTGCCAGCAGTTTAATTATCAATGAGCAGTTCTTC.

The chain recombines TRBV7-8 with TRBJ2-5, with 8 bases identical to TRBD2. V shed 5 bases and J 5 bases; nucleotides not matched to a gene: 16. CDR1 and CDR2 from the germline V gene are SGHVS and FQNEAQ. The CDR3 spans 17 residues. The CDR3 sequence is CASSLWGSGGAGETQYF. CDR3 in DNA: TGTGCCAGCAGCCTCTGGGGCAGCGGGGGTGCAGGGGAGACCCAGTACTTC.

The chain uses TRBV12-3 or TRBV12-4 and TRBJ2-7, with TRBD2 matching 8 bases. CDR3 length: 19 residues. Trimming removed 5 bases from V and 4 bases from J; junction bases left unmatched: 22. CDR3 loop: CASSTGHSGGAFYQYEQYF. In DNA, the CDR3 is TGTGCCAGCAGTACCGGTCACTCCGGGGGGGCGTTTTATCAATACGAGCAGTACTTC.

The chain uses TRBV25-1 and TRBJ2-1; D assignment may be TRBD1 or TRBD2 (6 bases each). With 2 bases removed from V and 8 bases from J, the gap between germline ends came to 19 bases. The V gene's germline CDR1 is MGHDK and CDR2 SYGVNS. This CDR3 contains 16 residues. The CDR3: CASSEPLHRGRDEQFF. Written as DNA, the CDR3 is TGTGCCAGCAGTGAACCCCTACACCGGGGGCGGGATGAGCAGTTCTTC.

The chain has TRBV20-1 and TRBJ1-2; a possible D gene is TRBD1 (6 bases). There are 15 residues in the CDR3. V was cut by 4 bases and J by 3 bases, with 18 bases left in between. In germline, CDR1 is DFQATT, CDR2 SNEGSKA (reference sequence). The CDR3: CSAIGGRDFDYGYTF. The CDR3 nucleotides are TGCAGTGCTATCGGGGGGCGAGACTTCGACTATGGCTACACCTTC.

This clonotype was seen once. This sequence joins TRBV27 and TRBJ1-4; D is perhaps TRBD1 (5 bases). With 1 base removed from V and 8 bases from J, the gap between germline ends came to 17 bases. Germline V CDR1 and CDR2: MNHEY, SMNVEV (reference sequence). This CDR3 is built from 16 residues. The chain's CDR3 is CASSLYTGTPGEKLFF. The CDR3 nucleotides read TGTGCCAGCAGTTTATACACCGGGACCCCGGGAGAAAAACTGTTTTTT.

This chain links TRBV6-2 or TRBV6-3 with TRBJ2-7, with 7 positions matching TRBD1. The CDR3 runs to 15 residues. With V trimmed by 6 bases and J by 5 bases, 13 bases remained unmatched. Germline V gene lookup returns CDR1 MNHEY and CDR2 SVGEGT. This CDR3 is CASRYLTGFVNEQYF. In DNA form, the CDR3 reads TGTGCCAGCAGGTACCTGACAGGGTTCGTCAACGAGCAGTACTTC.

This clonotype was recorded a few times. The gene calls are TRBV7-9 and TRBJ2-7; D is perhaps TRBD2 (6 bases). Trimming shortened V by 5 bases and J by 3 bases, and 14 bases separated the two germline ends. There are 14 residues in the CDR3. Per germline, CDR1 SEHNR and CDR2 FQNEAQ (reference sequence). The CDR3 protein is CASSGSAGFYEQYF. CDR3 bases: TGTGCCAGCAGCGGTAGTGCGGGATTCTACGAGCAGTACTTC.

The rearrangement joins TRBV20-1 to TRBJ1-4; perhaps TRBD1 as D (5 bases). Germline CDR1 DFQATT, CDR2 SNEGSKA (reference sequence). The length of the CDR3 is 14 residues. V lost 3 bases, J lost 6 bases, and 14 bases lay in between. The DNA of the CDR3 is TGCAGTGCTAGTAGGGACTTAGGCGATGAAAAACTGTTTTTT. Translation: CSASRDLGDEKLFF.

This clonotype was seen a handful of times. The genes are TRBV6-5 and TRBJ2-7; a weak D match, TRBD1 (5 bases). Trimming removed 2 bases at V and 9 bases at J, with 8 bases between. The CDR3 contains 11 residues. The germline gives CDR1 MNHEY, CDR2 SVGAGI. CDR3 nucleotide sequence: TGTGCCAGCAGTTACGGGCAGGGGCAGTACTTC. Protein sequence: CASSYGQGQYF.

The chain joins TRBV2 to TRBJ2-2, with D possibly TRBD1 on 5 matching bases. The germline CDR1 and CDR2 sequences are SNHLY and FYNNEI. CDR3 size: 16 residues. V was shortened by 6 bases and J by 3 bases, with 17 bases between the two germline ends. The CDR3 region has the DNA TGTGCCAGCAGCCCCAACAGGTTTACATACACCGGGGAGCTGTTTTTT. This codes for CASSPNRFTYTGELFF.

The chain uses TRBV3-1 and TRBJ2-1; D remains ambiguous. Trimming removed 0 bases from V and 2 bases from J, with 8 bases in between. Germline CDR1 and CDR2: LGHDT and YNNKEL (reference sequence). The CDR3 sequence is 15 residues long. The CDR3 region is CASSQEKRTYNEQFF. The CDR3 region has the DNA TGTGCCAGCAGCCAAGAAAAGCGAACCTACAATGAGCAGTTCTTC.

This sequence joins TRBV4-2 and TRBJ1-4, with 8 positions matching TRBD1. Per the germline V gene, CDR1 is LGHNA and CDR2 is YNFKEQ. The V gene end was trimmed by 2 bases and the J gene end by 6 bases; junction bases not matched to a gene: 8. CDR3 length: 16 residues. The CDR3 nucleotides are TGTGCCAGCAGCCAACCTCAGGGGGCAGGGGATGAAAAACTGTTTTTT. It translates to CASSQPQGAGDEKLFF.

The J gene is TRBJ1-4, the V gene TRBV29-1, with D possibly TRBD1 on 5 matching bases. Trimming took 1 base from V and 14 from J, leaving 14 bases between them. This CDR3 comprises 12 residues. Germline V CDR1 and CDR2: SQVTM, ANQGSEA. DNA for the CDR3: TGCAGCGTTGAAGTCGTGGGATCAGGGCTGTTTTTT. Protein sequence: CSVEVVGSGLFF.

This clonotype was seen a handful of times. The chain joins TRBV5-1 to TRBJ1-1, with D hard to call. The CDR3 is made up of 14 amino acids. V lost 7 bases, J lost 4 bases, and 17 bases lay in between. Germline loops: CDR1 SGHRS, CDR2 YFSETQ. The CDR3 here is CASGPGSASTEAFF. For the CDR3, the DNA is TGCGCCAGCGGACCGGGTTCAGCCTCCACTGAAGCTTTCTTT.

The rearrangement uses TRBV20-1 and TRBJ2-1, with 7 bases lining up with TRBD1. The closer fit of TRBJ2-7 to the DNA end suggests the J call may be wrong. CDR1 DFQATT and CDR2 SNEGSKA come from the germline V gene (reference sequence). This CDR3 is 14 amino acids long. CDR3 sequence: CSAPRTGRENEQYF. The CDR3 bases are TGCAGTGCCCCGAGGACAGGAAGAGAGAATGAGCAGTACTTC.

The CDR3 spells CASSLWGAGTEAFF. The CDR3 DNA reads as TGTGCCAGCAGTTTATGGGGGGCAGGCACTGAAGCTTTCTTT. The rearrangement links TRBV12-3 or TRBV12-4 to TRBJ1-1, with D possibly TRBD1 on 6 matching bases. The CDR3 sequence is 14 residues long. The V and J ends lost 2 bases and 4 bases respectively, with 11 bases between them.

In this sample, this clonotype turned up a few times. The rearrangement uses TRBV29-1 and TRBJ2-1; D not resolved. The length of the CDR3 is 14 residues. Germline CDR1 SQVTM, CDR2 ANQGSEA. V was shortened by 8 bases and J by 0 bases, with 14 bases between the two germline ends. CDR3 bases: TGCAGCTCGGTAGGACGTAGCTCCTACAATGAGCAGTTCTTC. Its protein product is CSSVGRSSYNEQFF.

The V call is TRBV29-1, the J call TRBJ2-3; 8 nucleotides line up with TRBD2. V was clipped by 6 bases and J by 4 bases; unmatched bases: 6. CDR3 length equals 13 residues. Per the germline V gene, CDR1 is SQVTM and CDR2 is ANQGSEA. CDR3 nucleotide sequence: TGCAGCGTGTCGGGGGGGCACCCAGATACGCAGTATTTT. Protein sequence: CSVSGGHPDTQYF.